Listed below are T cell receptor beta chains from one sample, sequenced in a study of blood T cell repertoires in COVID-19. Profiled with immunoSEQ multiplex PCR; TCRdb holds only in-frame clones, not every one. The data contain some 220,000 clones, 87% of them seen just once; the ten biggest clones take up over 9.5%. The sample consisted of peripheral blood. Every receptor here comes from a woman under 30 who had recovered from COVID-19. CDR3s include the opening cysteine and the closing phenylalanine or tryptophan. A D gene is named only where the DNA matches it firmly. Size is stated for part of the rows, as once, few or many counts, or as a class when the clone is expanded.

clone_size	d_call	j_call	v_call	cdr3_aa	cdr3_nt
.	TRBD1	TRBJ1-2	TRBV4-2	CASSRETGDYGYTF	TGTGCCAGCAGCCGAGAGACAGGGGACTATGGCTACACCTTC
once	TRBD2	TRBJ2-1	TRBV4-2	CASSQEWRLAGVEEQFF	TGTGCCAGCAGCCAAGAATGGAGATTAGCGGGAGTTGAAGAGCAGTTCTTC
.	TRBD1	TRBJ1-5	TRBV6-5	CASNTGGSSNQPQHF	TGTGCCAGCAACACAGGGGGATCTAGCAATCAGCCCCAGCATTTT
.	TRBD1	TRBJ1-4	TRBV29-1	CSVAGGQGAVGVEKLFF	TGCAGCGTTGCGGGGGGACAGGGGGCGGTTGGGGTCGAAAAACTGTTTTTT
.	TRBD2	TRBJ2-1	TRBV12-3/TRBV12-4	CASSVTGTSFGFF	TGTGCCAGCAGTGTCACCGGGACTAGCTTTGGGTTCTTC
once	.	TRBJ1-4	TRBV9	CASSRGFNEKLFF	TGTGCCAGCAGCAGGGGGTTTAATGAAAAACTGTTTTTT
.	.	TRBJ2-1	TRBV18	CASSPPGWGRNEQFF	TGTGCCAGCTCACCACCCGGGTGGGGGAGGAATGAGCAGTTCTTC
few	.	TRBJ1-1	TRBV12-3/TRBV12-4	CASTRRGIEAFF	TGTGCCAGCACCCGGAGGGGCATTGAAGCTTTCTTT
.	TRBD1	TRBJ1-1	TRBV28	CASSTTGVEAFF	TGTGCCAGCAGCACGACAGGGGTTGAAGCTTTCTTT
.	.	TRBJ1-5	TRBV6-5	CASSNRNQPQHF	TGTGCCAGCAGCAACAGAAATCAGCCCCAGCATTTT
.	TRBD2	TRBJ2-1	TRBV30	CAWSGEVAGYNEQFF	TGTGCCTGGAGCGGTGAGGTAGCGGGATACAATGAGCAGTTCTTC
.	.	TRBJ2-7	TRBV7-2	CASSVEGGQIYEQYF	TGTGCCAGCAGCGTCGAGGGGGGACAGATCTACGAGCAGTACTTC
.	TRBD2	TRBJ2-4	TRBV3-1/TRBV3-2	CASSRAASEREVYF	TGTGCCAGCAGCCGAGCCGCGTCGGAGCGGGAGGTCTACTTC
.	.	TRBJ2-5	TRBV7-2	CASSFSGGALSGTQYF	TGTGCCAGCAGCTTTTCCGGGGGAGCCCTAAGCGGGACCCAGTACTTC
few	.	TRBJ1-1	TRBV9	CASSVVSGNEAFF	TGTGCCAGCAGCGTAGTTTCGGGGAATGAAGCTTTCTTT
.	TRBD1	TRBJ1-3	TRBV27	CASSPRPQGAGNTIYF	TGTGCCAGCAGCCCCAGGCCACAGGGGGCGGGAAACACCATATATTTT
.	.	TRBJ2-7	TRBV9	CASSQQRGGAYEQYF	TGTGCCAGCAGCCAGCAGAGAGGCGGGGCCTACGAGCAGTACTTC
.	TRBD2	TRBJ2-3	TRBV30	CAWSEGGLAGAGTQYF	TGTGCCTGGAGTGAGGGGGGTCTAGCGGGAGCTGGTACGCAGTATTTT
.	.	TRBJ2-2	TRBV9	CASSGSPGQASNTGELFF	TGTGCCAGCAGCGGCTCTCCCGGTCAGGCCTCGAACACCGGGGAGCTGTTTTTT
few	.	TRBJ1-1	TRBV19	CASSWTEWEYTEAFF	TGTGCCAGTAGCTGGACAGAGTGGGAGTACACTGAAGCTTTCTTT
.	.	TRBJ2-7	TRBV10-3	CAISEDSYDEQYF	TGTGCCATCAGTGAGGATAGCTATGACGAGCAGTACTTC
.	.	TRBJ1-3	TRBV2	CASSGRGAGNTIYF	TGTGCCAGCAGCGGGAGAGGGGCTGGAAACACCATATATTTT
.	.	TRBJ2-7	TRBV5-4	CASSLYRDPPNEQYF	TGTGCCAGCAGCCTCTACAGGGACCCCCCCAACGAGCAGTACTTC
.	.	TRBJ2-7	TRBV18	CASSPPQGSREQYF	TGTGCCAGCTCACCTCCCCAGGGAAGCCGCGAGCAGTACTTC
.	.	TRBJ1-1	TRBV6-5	CASSRSPDTEAFF	TGTGCCAGCAGCCGCAGTCCAGACACTGAAGCTTTCTTT
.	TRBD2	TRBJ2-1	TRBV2	CASRLAGSPSYNEQFF	TGTGCCAGCAGACTAGCGGGATCCCCGAGCTACAATGAGCAGTTCTTC